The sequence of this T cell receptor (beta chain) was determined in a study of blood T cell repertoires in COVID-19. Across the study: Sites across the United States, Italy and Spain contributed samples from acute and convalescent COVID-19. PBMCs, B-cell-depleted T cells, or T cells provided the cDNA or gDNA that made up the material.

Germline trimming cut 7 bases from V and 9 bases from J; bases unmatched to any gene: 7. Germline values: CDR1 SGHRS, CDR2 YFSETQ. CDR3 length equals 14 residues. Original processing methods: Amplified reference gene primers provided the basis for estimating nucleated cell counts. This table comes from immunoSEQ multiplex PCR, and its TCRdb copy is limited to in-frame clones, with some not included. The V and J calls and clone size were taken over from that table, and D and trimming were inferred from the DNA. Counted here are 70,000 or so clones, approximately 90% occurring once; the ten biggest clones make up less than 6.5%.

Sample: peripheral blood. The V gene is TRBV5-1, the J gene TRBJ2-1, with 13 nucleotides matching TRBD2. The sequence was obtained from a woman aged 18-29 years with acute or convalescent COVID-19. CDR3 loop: CASYGTSGNGEQFF. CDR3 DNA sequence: TGCGCCAGCTACGGGACTAGCGGGAACGGTGAGCAGTTCTTC.